The present entry profiles one T cell receptor beta chain with its context. The sample holds a few counts of this clonotype. Its target antigen remains unknown. There are no base qualities to consult, and no much larger clone falls within one base. All donors were healthy Caucasians. Three pairs of female monozygotic twins, all aged roughly 18 to 29 years, made up the twin cohort. Positive isolation kits from Invitrogen were used to isolate the CD4+ and CD8+ T cell populations. Receptor libraries were prepared by 5' RACE. The sample was run on an Illumina HiSeq 2000. Template switching introduced a universal primer binding site; the final cDNA contained a unique molecular identifier, enabling accurate counting of TCR cDNA molecules. First-strand cDNA for TCR alpha and beta chains was synthesized from specific primers in the conserved constant-segment region. Each cDNA library was double barcoded, with a SMART-Mk sample barcode plus Illumina barcodes, to control for contamination. TruSeq adapter sequences, together with Illumina sample barcodes, were added in two successive PCR steps. TCR alpha and beta cDNA libraries were sequenced on the Illumina HiSeq platform with custom primers. In the paper's pipeline: Raw reads were processed with MiGEC to extract unique molecular identifiers, and MiXCR was used to determine CDR3 positions. Recombination models were inferred per individual with the repgenHMM and IGoR tools using an EM algorithm. Shared clonotype analysis was performed with the tcR package in R, normalizing sharing by the product of cloneset sizes. To study raw recombination free of thymic and clonal selection effects, out-of-frame nonproductive sequences were analyzed. Using fastp trimming at Q25 and MiXCR clonotype assembly, TCRdb reanalyzed the public sequencing data and kept in-frame beta chains. Each record represents a unique CDR3 protein, reported with the most common genes and DNA among its rows. The V and J calls, along with clone size, are taken from TCRdb and not from the paper's own processing. This sample lists hundreds of thousands of distinct CDR3 sequences; approximately 7.9% were detected once. The ten largest make up under 6.5% of the sample.

Sequences MGHRA (CDR1) and YSYEKL (CDR2) are obtained from the germline V gene. Inclusive of the bounding cysteine and phenylalanine, the CDR3 is 18 residues long. The retained sequence is limited to the CDR3, 54 bases, with the frame set at the first base. V loses 3 bases, J loses 1 base, and the germline ends lie 21 bases apart. This specimen comes from a study of identical twins (dated by TCRdb to the mid-2010s). About the study as a whole: The study deep-sequenced TCR alpha and beta repertoires from monozygotic twins, unrelated adults of various ages and cord blood to test whether fetal clonotypes persist. To rule out contamination, the twin experiments were replicated at different times with different library preparation protocols. Paper-wide results and their limitations: Abundant cord blood beta clonotypes had fewer insertions, young adult naive repertoires showed a similar but weaker trend, and memory repertoires showed no such trend. Invariant T cells such as MAIT and iNKT could partly confound zero-insertion analyses, though diverse VJ usage argued against this for most clonotypes. Out-of-frame TCR alpha sequences shared between twins showed an excess of low generation-probability sequences compared with coincidental sharing between unrelated individuals. Because the same donors could not be followed over many years, conclusions were based on cross-sectional statistical analysis. In monozygotic twins, recombination models systematically underestimated out-of-frame TCR alpha sharing, but the models matched the sharing seen between unrelated individuals. In beta out-of-frame sequences, excess twin sharing was weaker, because having fewer shared sequences lowered the signal-to-noise ratio.

This sample also belongs to another study, concerning yellow fever vaccine responses in identical twins. The second study also describes: According to the authors, in identical twins the way T cells responded to vaccination appeared partly convergent and partly personalized. Focusing on identical twins, the study followed the T cell clones that responded to the vaccine, and did so with precision.

The clonotype originates from a woman between 18 and 29 years old in good health. This sequence uses TRBV4-1 and TRBJ2-5; the D assignment is uncertain and may be TRBD1 or TRBD2, with 6 bases supporting each. Sequenced: CD8+ T cells sorted from blood. The DNA reads TGCGCCAGCAGCCAGAATCCGGGGGTGGGGGCGATCCAAGAGACCCAGTACTTC. Its amino acids are CASSQNPGVGAIQETQYF.